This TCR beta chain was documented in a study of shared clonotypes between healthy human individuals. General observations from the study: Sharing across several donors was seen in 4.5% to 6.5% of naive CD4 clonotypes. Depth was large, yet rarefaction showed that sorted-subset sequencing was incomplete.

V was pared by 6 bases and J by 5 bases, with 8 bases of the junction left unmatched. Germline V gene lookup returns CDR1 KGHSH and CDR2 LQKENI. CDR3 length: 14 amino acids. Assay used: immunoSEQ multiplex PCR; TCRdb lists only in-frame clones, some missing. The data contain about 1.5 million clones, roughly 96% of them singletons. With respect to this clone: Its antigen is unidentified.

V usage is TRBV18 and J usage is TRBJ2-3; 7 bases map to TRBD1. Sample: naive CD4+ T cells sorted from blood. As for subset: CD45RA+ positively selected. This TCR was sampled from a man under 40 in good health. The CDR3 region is CASSPMDRLDTQYF. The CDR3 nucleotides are TGTGCCAGCTCCCCGATGGACAGGTTAGATACGCAGTATTTT.